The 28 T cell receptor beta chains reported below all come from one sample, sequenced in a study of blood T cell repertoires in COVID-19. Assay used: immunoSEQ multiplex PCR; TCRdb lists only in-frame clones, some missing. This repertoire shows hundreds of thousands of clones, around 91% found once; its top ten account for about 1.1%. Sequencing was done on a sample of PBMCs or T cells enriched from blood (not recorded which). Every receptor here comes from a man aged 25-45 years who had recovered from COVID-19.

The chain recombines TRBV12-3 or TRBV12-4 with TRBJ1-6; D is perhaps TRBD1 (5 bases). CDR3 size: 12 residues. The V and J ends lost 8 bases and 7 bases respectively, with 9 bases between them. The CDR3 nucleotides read TGTGCCAGCGCAGGGCGAAATTCACCCCTCCACTTT. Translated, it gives CASAGRNSPLHF.

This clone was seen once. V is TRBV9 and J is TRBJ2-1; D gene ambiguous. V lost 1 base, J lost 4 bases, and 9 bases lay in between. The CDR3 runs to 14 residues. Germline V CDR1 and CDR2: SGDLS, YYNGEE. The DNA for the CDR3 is TGTGCCAGCAGCGTAAAATCGTCTTACAATGAGCAGTTCTTC. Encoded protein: CASSVKSSYNEQFF.

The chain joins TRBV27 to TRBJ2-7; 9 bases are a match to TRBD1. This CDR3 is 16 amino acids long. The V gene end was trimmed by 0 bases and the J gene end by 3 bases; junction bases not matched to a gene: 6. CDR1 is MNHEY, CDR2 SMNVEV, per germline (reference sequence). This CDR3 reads CASSLSNAGQGYEQYF. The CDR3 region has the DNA TGTGCCAGCAGTTTATCAAATGCGGGACAGGGCTACGAGCAGTACTTC.

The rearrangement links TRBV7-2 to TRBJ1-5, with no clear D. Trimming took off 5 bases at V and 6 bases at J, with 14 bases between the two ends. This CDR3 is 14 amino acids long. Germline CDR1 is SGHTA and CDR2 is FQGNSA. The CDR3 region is CASSPGLPGQPQHF. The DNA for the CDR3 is TGTGCCAGCAGCCCAGGACTCCCTGGTCAGCCCCAGCATTTT.

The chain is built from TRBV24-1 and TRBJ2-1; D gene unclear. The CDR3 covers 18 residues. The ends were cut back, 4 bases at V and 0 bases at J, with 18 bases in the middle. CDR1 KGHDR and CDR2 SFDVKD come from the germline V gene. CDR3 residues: CATSDPKPTQSSYNEQFF. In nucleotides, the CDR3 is TGTGCCACCAGTGACCCGAAACCTACACAGAGCTCCTACAATGAGCAGTTCTTC.

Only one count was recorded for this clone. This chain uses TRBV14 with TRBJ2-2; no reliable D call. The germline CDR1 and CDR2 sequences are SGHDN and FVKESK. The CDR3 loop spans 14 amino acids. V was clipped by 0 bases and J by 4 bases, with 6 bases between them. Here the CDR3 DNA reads TGTGCCAGCAGCCAAGATTCAGTCACCGGGGAGCTGTTTTTT. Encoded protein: CASSQDSVTGELFF.

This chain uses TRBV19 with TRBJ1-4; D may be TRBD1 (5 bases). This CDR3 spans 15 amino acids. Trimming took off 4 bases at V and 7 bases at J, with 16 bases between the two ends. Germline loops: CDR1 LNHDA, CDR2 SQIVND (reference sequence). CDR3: CASSRAGGLSEKLFF. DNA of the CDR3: TGTGCCAGTAGTAGAGCTGGGGGGTTGAGTGAAAAACTGTTTTTT.

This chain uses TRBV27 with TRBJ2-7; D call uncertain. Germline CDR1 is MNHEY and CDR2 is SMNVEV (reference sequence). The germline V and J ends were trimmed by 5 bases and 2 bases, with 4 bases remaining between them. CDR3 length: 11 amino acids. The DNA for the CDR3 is TGTGCCAGCAGTGACACCTACGAGCAGTACTTC. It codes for CASSDTYEQYF.

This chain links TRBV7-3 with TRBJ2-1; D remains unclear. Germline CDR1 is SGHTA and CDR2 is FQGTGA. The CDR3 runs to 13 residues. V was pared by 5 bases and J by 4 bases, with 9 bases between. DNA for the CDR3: TGTGCCAGCAGCCGCGACTTTTACAATGAGCAGTTCTTC. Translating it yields CASSRDFYNEQFF.

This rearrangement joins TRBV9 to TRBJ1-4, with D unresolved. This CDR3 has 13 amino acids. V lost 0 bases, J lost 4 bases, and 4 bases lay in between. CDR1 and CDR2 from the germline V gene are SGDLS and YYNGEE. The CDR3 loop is CASSVDSNEKLFF. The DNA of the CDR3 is TGTGCCAGCAGCGTAGACAGTAATGAAAAACTGTTTTTT.

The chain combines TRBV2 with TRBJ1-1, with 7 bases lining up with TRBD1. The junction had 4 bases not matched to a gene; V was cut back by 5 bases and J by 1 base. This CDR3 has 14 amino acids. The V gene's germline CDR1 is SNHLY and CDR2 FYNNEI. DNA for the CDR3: TGTGCCAGCAGTTGGGACAGTGCGAACACTGAAGCTTTCTTT. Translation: CASSWDSANTEAFF.

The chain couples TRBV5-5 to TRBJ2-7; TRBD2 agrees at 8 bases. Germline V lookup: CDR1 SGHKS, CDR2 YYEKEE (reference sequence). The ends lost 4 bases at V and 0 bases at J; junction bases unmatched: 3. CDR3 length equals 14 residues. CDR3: CASSHSGNSYEQYF. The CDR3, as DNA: TGTGCCAGCAGCCATAGCGGGAACTCCTACGAGCAGTACTTC.

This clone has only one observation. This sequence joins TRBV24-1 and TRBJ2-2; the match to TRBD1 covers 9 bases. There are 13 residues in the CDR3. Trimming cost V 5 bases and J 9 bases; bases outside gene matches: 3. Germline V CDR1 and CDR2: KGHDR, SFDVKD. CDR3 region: CATSVQGARELFF. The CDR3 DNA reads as TGTGCCACCAGTGTACAGGGGGCTCGGGAGCTGTTTTTT.

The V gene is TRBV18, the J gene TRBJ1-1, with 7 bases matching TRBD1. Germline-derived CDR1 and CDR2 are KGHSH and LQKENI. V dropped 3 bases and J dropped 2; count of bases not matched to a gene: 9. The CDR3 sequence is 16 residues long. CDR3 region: CASSPVAGGLNTEAFF. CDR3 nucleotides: TGTGCCAGCTCACCCGTCGCAGGGGGGCTAAACACTGAAGCTTTCTTT. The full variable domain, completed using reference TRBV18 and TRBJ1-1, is NAGVMQNPRHLVRRRGQEARLRCSPMKGHSHVYWYRQLPEEGLKFMVYLQKENIIDESGMPKERFSAEFPKEGPSILRIQQVVRGDSAAYFCASSPVAGGLNTEAFFGQGTRLTVV.

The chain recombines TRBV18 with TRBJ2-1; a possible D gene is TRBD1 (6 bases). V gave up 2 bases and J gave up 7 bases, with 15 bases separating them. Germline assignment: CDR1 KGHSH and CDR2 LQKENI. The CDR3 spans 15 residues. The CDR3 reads CASSPGGQTTNEQFF. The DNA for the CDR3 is TGTGCCAGCTCACCAGGAGGACAGACGACAAATGAGCAGTTCTTC.

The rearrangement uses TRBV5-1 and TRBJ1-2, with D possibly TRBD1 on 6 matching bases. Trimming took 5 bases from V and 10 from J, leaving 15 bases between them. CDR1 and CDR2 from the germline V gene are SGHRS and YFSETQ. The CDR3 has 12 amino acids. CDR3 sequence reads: CASSAGGSNYTF. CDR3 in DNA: TGCGCCAGCAGTGCGGGGGGCAGTAACTACACCTTC.

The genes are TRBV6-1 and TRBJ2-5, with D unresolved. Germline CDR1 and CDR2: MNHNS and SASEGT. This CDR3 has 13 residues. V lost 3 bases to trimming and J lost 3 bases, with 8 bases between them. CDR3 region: CASSDQLKETQYF. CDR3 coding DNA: TGTGCCAGCAGTGACCAACTCAAAGAGACCCAGTACTTC.

This CDR3 reads CASSFRGLGYTEAFF. The CDR3 DNA reads as TGTGCCAGCAGCTTCAGGGGGCTTGGCTACACTGAAGCTTTCTTT. The chain employs TRBV5-4 and TRBJ1-1; 8 bases fit TRBD1. CDR3 size: 15 residues. Germline V gene sequence: CDR1 SGHNT, CDR2 YYREEE (reference sequence). Losses at the gene ends were 2 bases for V and 3 bases for J; bases not matched to a gene: 6.

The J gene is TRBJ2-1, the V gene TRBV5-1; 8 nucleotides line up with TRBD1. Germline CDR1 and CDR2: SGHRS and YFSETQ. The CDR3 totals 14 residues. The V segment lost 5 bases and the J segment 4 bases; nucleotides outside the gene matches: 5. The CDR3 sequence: CASRAGGTYNEQFF. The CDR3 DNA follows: TGCGCCAGCAGGGCAGGGGGCACTTACAATGAGCAGTTCTTC.

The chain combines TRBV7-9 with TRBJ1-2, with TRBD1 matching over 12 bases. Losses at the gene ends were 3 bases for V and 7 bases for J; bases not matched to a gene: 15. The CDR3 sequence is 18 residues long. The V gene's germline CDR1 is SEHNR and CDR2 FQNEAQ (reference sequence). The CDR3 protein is CASSFTFKGQGAEPGYTF. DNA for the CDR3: TGTGCCAGCAGCTTTACCTTCAAGGGACAGGGGGCCGAACCTGGCTACACCTTC.

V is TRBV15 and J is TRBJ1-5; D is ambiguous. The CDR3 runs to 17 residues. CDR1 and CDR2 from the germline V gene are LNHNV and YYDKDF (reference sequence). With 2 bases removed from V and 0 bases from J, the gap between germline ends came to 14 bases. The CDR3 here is CATSRYEEVNSNQPQHF. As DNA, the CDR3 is TGTGCCACCAGCAGATATGAGGAGGTCAATAGCAATCAGCCCCAGCATTTT.

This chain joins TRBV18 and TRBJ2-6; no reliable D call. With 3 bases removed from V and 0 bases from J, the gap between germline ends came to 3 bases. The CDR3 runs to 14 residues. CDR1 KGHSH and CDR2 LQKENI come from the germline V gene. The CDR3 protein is CASSPYSGANVLTF. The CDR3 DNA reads TGTGCCAGCTCACCCTACTCTGGGGCCAACGTCCTGACTTTC.

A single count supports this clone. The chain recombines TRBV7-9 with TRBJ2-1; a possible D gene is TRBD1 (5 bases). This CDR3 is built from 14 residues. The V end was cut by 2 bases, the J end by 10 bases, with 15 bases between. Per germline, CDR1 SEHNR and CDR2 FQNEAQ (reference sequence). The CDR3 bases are TGTGCCAGCAGCTTAATTCGCGCAGGGCGGGAGCAGTTCTTC. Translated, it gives CASSLIRAGREQFF.

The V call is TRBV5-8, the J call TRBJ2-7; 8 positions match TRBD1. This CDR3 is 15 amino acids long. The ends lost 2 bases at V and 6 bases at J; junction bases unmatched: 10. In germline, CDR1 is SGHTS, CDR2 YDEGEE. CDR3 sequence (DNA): TGTGCCAGCAGCTTTTTCCAGGGGGCAGGAGGCGAGCAGTACTTC. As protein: CASSFFQGAGGEQYF. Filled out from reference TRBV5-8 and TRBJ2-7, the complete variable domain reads EAGVTQSPTHLIKTRGQQATLRCSPISGHTSVYWYQQALGLGLQFLLWYDEGEERNRGNFPPRFSGRQFPNYSSELNVNALELEDSALYLCASSFFQGAGGEQYFGPGTRLTVT.

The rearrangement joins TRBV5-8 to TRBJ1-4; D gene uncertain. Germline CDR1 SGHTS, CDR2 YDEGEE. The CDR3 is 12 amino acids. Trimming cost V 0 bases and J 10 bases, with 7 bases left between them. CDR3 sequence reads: CASSLVSGKLFF. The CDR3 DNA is TGTGCCAGCAGCTTGGTATCGGGAAAACTGTTTTTT.

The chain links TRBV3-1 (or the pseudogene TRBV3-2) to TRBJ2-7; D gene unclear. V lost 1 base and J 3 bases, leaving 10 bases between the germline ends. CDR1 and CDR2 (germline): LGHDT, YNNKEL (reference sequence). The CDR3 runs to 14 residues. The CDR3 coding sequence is TGTGCCAGCAGCCAAGCGGTACAGAACTACGAGCAGTACTTC. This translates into CASSQAVQNYEQYF.

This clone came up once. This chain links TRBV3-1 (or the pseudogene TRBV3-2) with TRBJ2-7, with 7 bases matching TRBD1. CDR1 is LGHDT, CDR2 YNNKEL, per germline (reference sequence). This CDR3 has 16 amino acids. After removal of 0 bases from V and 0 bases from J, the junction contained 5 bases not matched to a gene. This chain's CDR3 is CASSQEPGTASYEQYF. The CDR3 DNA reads TGTGCCAGCAGCCAAGAGCCCGGGACAGCCTCCTACGAGCAGTACTTC.

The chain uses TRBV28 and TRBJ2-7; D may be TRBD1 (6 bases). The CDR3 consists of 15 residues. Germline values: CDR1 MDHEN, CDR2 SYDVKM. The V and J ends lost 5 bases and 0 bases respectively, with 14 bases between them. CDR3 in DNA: TGTGCCAGCAGTCCACCCCGAGGGGGCTCCTACGAGCAGTACTTC. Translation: CASSPPRGGSYEQYF.